Following are 16 T cell receptor beta chains from one sample sequenced in a study of shared clonotypes between healthy human individuals. The naive CD8 subset, CD45RO-negative cells positively selected for CCR7, excluded terminally differentiated effector memory CD45RA+ cells. Using immunoSEQ multiplex PCR, the repertoire was profiled, and TCRdb retains in-frame clones only, with some absent. The table includes approximately 2,200,000 clones, about 93% detected once. The specimen was naive CD8+ T cells from PBMCs. These receptors all come from a man aged 18 to 29 in good health. Some clones in this sample may be carry-over from other donors' samples.

CDR3 amino acids: CASSATGSITGELFF. The CDR3 bases are TGTGCCAGCAGCGCTACGGGCTCAATCACCGGGGAGCTGTTTTTT. V gene TRBV7-2 combines with J gene TRBJ2-2; D is unresolved. V was pared by 5 bases and J by 4 bases, with 14 bases between. CDR3 length: 15 residues. Germline V CDR1 and CDR2: SGHTA, FQGNSA. The full variable domain, rest sourced from reference TRBV7-2 and TRBJ2-2, is GAGVSQSPSNKVTEKGKDVELRCDPISGHTALYWYRQSLGQGLEFLIYFQGNSAPDKSGLPSDRFSAERTGGSVSTLTIQRTQQEDSAVYLCASSATGSITGELFFGEGSRLTVL.

The rearrangement joins TRBV7-2 to TRBJ2-2; D unclear. The CDR3 is made up of 13 amino acids. V was cut by 2 bases and J by 6 bases, with 7 bases left in between. In germline, CDR1 is SGHTA, CDR2 FQGNSA. CDR3: CASSLYLSGELFF. The CDR3 DNA is TGTGCCAGCAGCTTATATCTCTCCGGGGAGCTGTTTTTT.

This sequence joins TRBV9 and TRBJ1-4, with D uncertain. This CDR3 is 12 amino acids long. Germline lookup yields CDR1 SGDLS and CDR2 YYNGEE. Trimming cost V 3 bases and J 5 bases, with 5 bases left between them. This CDR3 is CASSARNEKLFF. CDR3 nucleotide sequence: TGTGCCAGCAGCGCAAGAAATGAAAAACTGTTTTTT.

V and J are TRBV19 and TRBJ2-7; either TRBD1 or TRBD2 may fit D (5 bases each). The V end lost 6 bases, the J end lost 6 bases, and 18 bases lay between the germline ends. The CDR3 contains 14 residues. CDR1 is LNHDA and CDR2 is SQIVND in the germline V gene (reference sequence). CDR3 amino acids: CASSRGDPAGEQYF. DNA of the CDR3: TGTGCCAGTAGCCGAGGGGACCCCGCCGGCGAGCAGTACTTC.

As regards this clone: The same CDR3 can be traced to other DNA sequences in this sample. The chain carries TRBV28 and TRBJ1-5, with 8 bases matching TRBD1. Trimming cost V 3 bases and J 4 bases; bases outside gene matches: 2. Per germline, CDR1 MDHEN and CDR2 SYDVKM. The CDR3 covers 14 residues. The CDR3: CASSFRGRNQPQHF. As DNA, the CDR3 is TGTGCCAGCAGTTTCAGGGGGCGTAATCAGCCCCAGCATTTT.

The chain is built from TRBV7-8 and TRBJ2-6; 9 nucleotides line up with TRBD2. Losses at the gene ends were 3 bases for V and 4 bases for J; bases not matched to a gene: 13. Germline CDR1 is SGHVS and CDR2 is FQNEAQ. The CDR3 loop spans 19 amino acids. The CDR3 protein is CASSFEIAGVVWGANVLTF. The DNA for the CDR3 is TGTGCCAGCAGCTTTGAGATAGCGGGAGTGGTTTGGGGGGCCAACGTCCTGACTTTC.

The rearrangement links TRBV11-2 to TRBJ2-2; no clear D gene. The germline V gene has CDR1 SGHAT and CDR2 FQNNGV. The CDR3 sequence is 13 residues long. V lost 5 bases and J 3 bases, leaving 7 bases between the germline ends. The CDR3 DNA reads TGTGCCAGCAGCCACCCCGACACCGGGGAGCTGTTTTTT. It yields the protein CASSHPDTGELFF.

The CDR3: CASSLYRGHRDTQYF. In DNA, the CDR3 is TGTGCCAGCAGCCTATACAGGGGGCATAGGGATACGCAGTATTTT. This rearrangement joins TRBV5-4 to TRBJ2-3, with TRBD1 matching over 9 bases. From germline, CDR1 is SGHNT and CDR2 YYREEE (reference sequence). The CDR3 consists of 15 residues. With 4 bases clipped from V and 6 bases from J, the junction kept 9 bases outside the gene matches.

Concerning this clone itself: The same CDR3 arises from other DNA sequences in this sample as well. The chain employs TRBV7-9 and TRBJ2-7; D unclear. The V gene's germline CDR1 is SEHNR and CDR2 FQNEAQ (reference sequence). V lost 1 base and J 2 bases, leaving 6 bases between the germline ends. CDR3 length equals 13 residues. The CDR3 here is CASSLVGPYEQYF. In DNA, the CDR3 is TGTGCCAGCAGCTTAGTAGGACCCTACGAGCAGTACTTC. Based on the CDR3 plus reference TRBV7-9 and TRBJ2-7, the full variable domain is DTGVSQNPRHKITKRGQNVTFRCDPISEHNRLYWYRQTLGQGPEFLTYFQNEAQLEKSRLLSDRFSAERPKGSFSTLEIQRTEQGDSAMYLCASSLVGPYEQYFGPGTRLTVT.

The chain is built from TRBV9 and TRBJ2-1; 12 bases are a match to TRBD1. V was clipped by 1 base and J by 7 bases; unmatched bases: 3. Looked up from germline, CDR1 is SGDLS and CDR2 is YYNGEE. The CDR3 loop spans 15 amino acids. This CDR3 is CASSVWDRGLNEQFF. The CDR3 DNA reads TGTGCCAGCAGCGTATGGGACAGGGGGCTTAATGAGCAGTTCTTC.

Here the CDR3 reads CASSLRTHNEQFF. The CDR3 DNA sequence: TGTGCCAGCAGCTTAAGGACCCACAATGAGCAGTTCTTC. This chain links TRBV11-3 with TRBJ2-1; D is unresolved. CDR1 is SGHNT, CDR2 YENEEA, per germline. V lost 2 bases to trimming and J lost 5 bases, with 7 bases between them. The CDR3 runs 13 residues.

The chain couples TRBV18 to TRBJ2-1, with 10 positions matching TRBD1. The CDR3 has 17 residues. V dropped 1 base and J dropped 7; count of bases not matched to a gene: 10. Germline loops: CDR1 KGHSH, CDR2 LQKENI. This CDR3 reads CASSPRGGQGPLNEQFF. The CDR3 DNA follows: TGTGCCAGCTCACCACGTGGGGGACAGGGGCCCCTTAATGAGCAGTTCTTC.

The genes are TRBV18 and TRBJ2-5; 10 nucleotides line up with TRBD1. Trimming took 1 base from V and 2 from J; bases not matched to a gene: 4. From germline, CDR1 is KGHSH and CDR2 LQKENI. The CDR3 has 16 residues. CDR3 amino acids: CASSPRKGQGQETQYF. CDR3 nucleotide sequence: TGTGCCAGCTCACCACGGAAGGGACAGGGGCAAGAGACCCAGTACTTC.

The J gene is TRBJ1-5, the V gene TRBV28; tentatively, D is TRBD1 (6 bases). The V and J ends lost 6 bases and 5 bases respectively, with 23 bases between them. CDR1 and CDR2 from the germline V gene are MDHEN and SYDVKM. The CDR3 length is 17 residues. The CDR3 here is CASRTLRGQLLDQPQHF. The CDR3 region has the DNA TGTGCCAGCAGGACACTTCGGGGGCAGCTTTTGGATCAGCCCCAGCATTTT.

This rearrangement joins TRBV7-9 to TRBJ2-1; D assignment may be TRBD1 or TRBD2 (5 bases each). The germline V gene encodes CDR1 SEHNR and CDR2 FQNEAQ (reference sequence). The V and J ends lost 8 bases and 2 bases respectively, with 16 bases between them. The CDR3 covers 15 residues. The CDR3 nucleotides read TGTGCCAGCGGCCCCCGGGACGGACCCTACAATGAGCAGTTCTTC. The encoded protein is CASGPRDGPYNEQFF.

This chain links TRBV7-6 with TRBJ2-7; perhaps TRBD2 as D (6 bases). The germline V gene encodes CDR1 SGHVS and CDR2 FNYEAQ. V lost 1 base, J lost 2 bases, and 12 bases lay in between. This CDR3 spans 15 amino acids. The CDR3 reads CASSLDTGSPYEQYF. The CDR3 coding sequence is TGTGCCAGCAGCTTAGATACCGGGAGTCCCTACGAGCAGTACTTC.